This is a list of T cell receptor beta chains from one sample in a study of PD-L1 blockade in urothelial cancer. Sequencing used immunoSEQ multiplex PCR; TCRdb keeps in-frame clones, though not all of them. The sample shows about 87,000 clones, roughly 90% of them seen only once. The sample was PBMCs, taken around atezolizumab (anti-PD-L1) treatment. The receptor source for this set is a woman over 75 with urothelial cancer. Both conserved end residues are part of each CDR3. Each record gives: J gene, V gene, CDR3 length, CDR3 protein.

>TRBJ2-6|TRBV27|16
CASSWTGGRGANVLTF
>TRBJ2-4|TRBV28|14
CASRPSWPQNIQYF
>TRBJ2-1|TRBV5-1|14
CASSLAGGGNEQFF
>TRBJ2-6|TRBV5-1|19
CASSLEGQLPRAGANVLTF
>TRBJ1-1|TRBV6-5|14
CASSPYTANTEAFF
>TRBJ2-1|TRBV18|15
CASSPRLAQDNEQFF
>TRBJ1-5|TRBV5-8|17
CASSLVLESYSNQPQHF
>TRBJ2-1|TRBV19|13
CASRGGYNNEQFF
>TRBJ2-2|TRBV5-1|15
CASSPLAKKAGELFF
>TRBJ1-4|TRBV4-1|15
CASSQETATNEKLFF
>TRBJ1-4|TRBV28|14
CASSGQGGGEKLFF
>TRBJ1-1|TRBV6-1|14
CASSEGDLNTEAFF
>TRBJ2-1|TRBV6-5|15
CASTPTSGSYNEQFF
>TRBJ1-1|TRBV4-2|18
CASSQVTGSLLVNTEAFF
>TRBJ2-3|TRBV7-3|16
CASSDKTGGNMDTQYF
>TRBJ1-1|TRBV30|13
CAWSGGGSTEAFF
>TRBJ1-2|TRBV19|15
CASTEPRGGNYGYTF
>TRBJ2-5|TRBV10-3|14
CAISERAGEETQYF
>TRBJ2-7|TRBV6-5|15
CASRYFPDRTYEQYF
>TRBJ2-3|TRBV7-8|15
CASSSGQASTDTQYF
>TRBJ1-5|TRBV10-2|14
CASSDGEGFQPQHF
>TRBJ1-5|TRBV28|15
CASSLVQAGNQPQHF
>TRBJ2-1|TRBV4-1|17
CASSQEIDTRGSNEQFF
>TRBJ2-7|TRBV7-9|16
CASSSTGVQKAYEQYF
>TRBJ2-5|TRBV5-1|14
CASSLGGVEETQYF
>TRBJ2-1|TRBV9|14
CASSVVAQYNEQFF
>TRBJ2-3|TRBV28|16
CASSSGTSGRVDTQYF
>TRBJ2-2|TRBV28|18
CASRSLAGGPSNTGELFF
>TRBJ1-4|TRBV27|15
CASSRLDRAVEKLFF
>TRBJ2-7|TRBV27|13
CASSRDSFYEQYF
>TRBJ1-5|TRBV6-1|15
CASSARDRGVQPQHF
>TRBJ2-5|TRBV5-1|15
CASSANRGRQETQYF
>TRBJ1-2|TRBV28|11
CASTGNYGYTF
>TRBJ2-3|TRBV4-1|18
CASSQDQISGASTDTQYF
>TRBJ2-3|TRBV6-6|14
CASTLSLAGDTQYF
>TRBJ2-5|TRBV6-1|14
CASSGQLAQETQYF
>TRBJ1-1|TRBV7-3|15
CASSFGKGANTEAFF
>TRBJ1-5|TRBV28|15
CASWVTGQGNQPQHF
>TRBJ2-5|TRBV29-1|13
CSVGAGVGATQYF
>TRBJ1-1|TRBV28|15
CASSYALMVDTEAFF
>TRBJ1-2|TRBV28|13
CATHRALIYGYTF